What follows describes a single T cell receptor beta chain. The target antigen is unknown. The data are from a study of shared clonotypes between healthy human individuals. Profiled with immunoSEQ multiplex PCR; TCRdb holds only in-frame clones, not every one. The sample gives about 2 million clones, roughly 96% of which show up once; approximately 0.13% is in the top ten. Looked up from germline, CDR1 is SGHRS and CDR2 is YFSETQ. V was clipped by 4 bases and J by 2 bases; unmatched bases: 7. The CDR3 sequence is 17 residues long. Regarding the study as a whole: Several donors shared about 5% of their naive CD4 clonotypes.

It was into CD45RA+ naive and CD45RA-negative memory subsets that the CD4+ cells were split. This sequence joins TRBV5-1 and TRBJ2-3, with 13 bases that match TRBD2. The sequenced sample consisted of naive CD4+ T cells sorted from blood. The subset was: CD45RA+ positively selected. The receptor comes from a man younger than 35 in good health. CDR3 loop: CASSVGLAGTYTDTQYF. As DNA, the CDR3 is TGCGCCAGCAGCGTGGGACTAGCGGGGACATACACAGATACGCAGTATTTT.